These 29 T cell receptor beta chains were all obtained from the same sample, sequenced in a study of shared clonotypes between healthy human individuals. Here immunoSEQ multiplex PCR was the method, and the copy in TCRdb shows in-frame clones only, minus some. The sample has fewer than 1.4 million clones, around three quarters seen once. Sample: memory CD4+ T cells from PBMCs. Described subset: CD45RA-negative fraction. The receptors derive from a man aged 18-30 years in good health. Some clones in this sample may be carry-over from other donors' samples.

The chain recombines TRBV7-9 with TRBJ2-7, with unresolved D. Germline CDR1 reads SEHNR; CDR2 reads FQNEAQ (reference sequence). V lost 3 bases, J lost 6 bases, and 12 bases lay in between. The CDR3 loop spans 13 amino acids. CDR3 in amino acids: CASSFTTVSEQYF. The CDR3 region has the DNA TGTGCCAGCAGCTTCACGACTGTCTCCGAGCAGTACTTC.

About this clone: It may be a read error: a sequence one base away is much more abundant. The chain uses TRBV30 and TRBJ2-7; 8 nucleotides agree with TRBD1. The length of the CDR3 is 16 residues. The germline gives CDR1 GTSNPN, CDR2 SVGIG (reference sequence). V was clipped by 4 bases and J by 2 bases; unmatched bases: 13. The CDR3 DNA is TGTGCCTGGATGGGCCGAACCAGGACAGGGACCTACGAGCAGTACTTC. Translation: CAWMGRTRTGTYEQYF.

V usage is TRBV28 and J usage is TRBJ1-2; D call uncertain. Germline V gene sequence: CDR1 MDHEN, CDR2 SYDVKM. The CDR3 runs 12 residues. V lost 7 bases and J lost 5, with 11 bases in between. As DNA, the CDR3 is TGTGCCAGCACCTCCGGACTGTATGGCTACACCTTC. Encoded protein: CASTSGLYGYTF.

The chain links TRBV7-2 to TRBJ1-1; weak D call: TRBD1 (5 bases). V shed 1 base and J shed 1 base, with 10 bases lying between them. Germline values: CDR1 SGHTA, CDR2 FQGNSA. CDR3 length: 15 residues. The CDR3 DNA follows: TGTGCCAGCAGCTTAGGGGGGAGTCGGAACACTGAAGCTTTCTTT. Translated: CASSLGGSRNTEAFF.

Ten or more counts support this clone. This chain joins TRBV28 and TRBJ1-3; 10 nucleotides match TRBD1. The germline V gene has CDR1 MDHEN and CDR2 SYDVKM. There are 15 residues in the CDR3. V dropped 4 bases and J dropped 4; count of bases not matched to a gene: 4. The DNA for the CDR3 is TGTGCCAGCAGTTCCTGGACAGGGGGAGGAAACACCATATATTTT. Translating it yields CASSSWTGGGNTIYF.

This clone was seen just once. This likely comes from a read error, as the CDR3 has no conserved phenylalanine or tryptophan at its end. CDR3 loop: CASSFPGGSGDSYGYTL. CDR3 coding DNA: TGTGCCAGCAGCTTCCCGGGCGGGTCAGGGGATTCCTATGGCTACACCCTC. The chain employs TRBV7-9 and TRBJ1-2; a possible D gene is TRBD1 (6 bases). This CDR3 has 17 amino acids. The ends were cut back, 3 bases at V and 4 bases at J, with 21 bases in the middle. Germline V gene sequence: CDR1 SEHNR, CDR2 FQNEAQ (reference sequence).

This clone was seen at least ten times. The V and J genes are TRBV5-6 and TRBJ1-2; 7 bases are shared with TRBD1. This CDR3 comprises 14 residues. CDR1 is SGHDT, CDR2 YYEEEE, per germline. The trim removed 2 bases at V and 2 bases at J, leaving 3 bases unmatched. The CDR3 protein is CASSFGQDNYGYTF. The CDR3 bases are TGTGCCAGCAGCTTCGGACAGGACAACTATGGCTACACCTTC.

This clone was observed once. The chain employs TRBV7-2 and TRBJ2-4, with 10 nucleotides matching TRBD2. The V gene end was trimmed by 5 bases and the J gene end by 0 bases; junction bases not matched to a gene: 4. Germline lookup yields CDR1 SGHTA and CDR2 FQGNSA. The CDR3 totals 16 residues. CDR3 loop: CASSPRLAGAKNIQYF. In nucleotides, the CDR3 is TGTGCCAGCAGCCCCCGACTAGCGGGAGCCAAAAACATTCAGTACTTC.

A remark on this clone: The junction departs from the called germline gene at one end, perhaps through a read error. The J gene is TRBJ2-3, the V gene TRBV30, with D perhaps TRBD2 (6 bases). Germline V lookup: CDR1 GTSNPN, CDR2 SVGIG (reference sequence). The CDR3 has 14 amino acids. DNA for the CDR3: TGTGCCTGGAGCTCCGGACTAAGCACAGATATGCAGTATTTT. Translated, it gives CAWSSGLSTDMQYF. The complete variable domain, with remaining parts taken from reference TRBV30 and TRBJ2-3, reads SQTIHQWPATLVQPVGSPLSLECTVEGTSNPNLYWYRQAAGRGLQLLFYSVGIGQISSEVPQNLSASRPQDRQFILSSKKLLLSDSGFYLCAWSSGLSTDMQYFGPGTRLTVL.

The chain links TRBV6-5 to TRBJ1-2, with D uncertain. V was trimmed by 6 bases and J by 4 bases, leaving 9 bases between them. This CDR3 has 12 residues. Germline-derived CDR1 and CDR2 are MNHEY and SVGAGI. CDR3 residues: CASRDGLYGYTF. The DNA of the CDR3 is TGTGCCAGCAGGGACGGGCTCTATGGCTACACCTTC.

V usage is TRBV2 and J usage is TRBJ1-1, with D unclear. The CDR3 is 11 residues long. Between the trimmed V and J ends, which lost 4 bases and 7 bases, there was a span of 7 bases. Germline CDR1 SNHLY, CDR2 FYNNEI. For the CDR3, the DNA is TGTGCCAGCAGTGGTGCGATTGAAGCTTTCTTT. Translating it yields CASSGAIEAFF.

The chain has TRBV23-1 and TRBJ2-4; 9 bases align to TRBD1. TRBV23-1 is designated an ORF whose function remains uncertain. With 9 bases clipped from V and 6 bases from J, the junction kept 24 bases outside the gene matches. CDR3 size: 19 residues. The CDR3 bases are TGCGCCAGTCGAGCGTACCTCGCCCTCCCCCGACAGGGGGGAAACATTCAGTACTTC. Residues: CASRAYLALPRQGGNIQYF.

The chain has TRBV30 and TRBJ1-5, with no clear D. There are 11 residues in the CDR3. Germline CDR1 GTSNPN, CDR2 SVGIG (reference sequence). V lost 4 bases and J 4 bases, leaving 5 bases between the germline ends. This CDR3 reads CAWKRNQPQHF. CDR3 nucleotides: TGTGCCTGGAAAAGGAATCAGCCCCAGCATTTT.

The gene calls are TRBV7-8 and TRBJ1-1; a weak D match, TRBD1 (5 bases). The CDR3 spans 15 residues. The germline V and J ends were trimmed by 5 bases and 3 bases, with 16 bases remaining between them. Germline CDR1 SGHVS, CDR2 FQNEAQ. The CDR3 nucleotides are TGTGCCAGCAGCGCCGGCAGGGTCGGGTACACTGAAGCTTTCTTT. This translates into CASSAGRVGYTEAFF.

V is TRBV28 and J is TRBJ1-5; D not resolved. The length of the CDR3 is 13 residues. In germline, CDR1 is MDHEN, CDR2 SYDVKM. The germline V and J ends were trimmed by 6 bases and 5 bases, with 11 bases remaining between them. The CDR3 region has the DNA TGTGCCAGCAGGCCCCCAGCCTATCAGCCCCAGCATTTT. Residues: CASRPPAYQPQHF.

The gene calls are TRBV7-2 and TRBJ2-7; 9 bases map to TRBD2. CDR3 length: 17 residues. Germline CDR1 SGHTA, CDR2 FQGNSA. J gave up 3 bases and V 3 bases, and 12 bases lay outside the gene matches. The CDR3 DNA sequence: TGTGCCAGCAGCTTTCTAGCGGGGACGACCGGCATCTACGAGCAGTACTTC. Its translation is CASSFLAGTTGIYEQYF.

The CDR3 nucleotides are TGTGCCAGCAGAAACCCGGGGACCGTGGGGAATGGCTACACCTTC. It encodes CASRNPGTVGNGYTF. The chain combines TRBV28 with TRBJ1-2, with D perhaps TRBD1 (5 bases). The CDR3 length is 15 residues. V lost 6 bases to trimming and J lost 6 bases, with 20 bases between them. Germline V gene lookup returns CDR1 MDHEN and CDR2 SYDVKM.

This clone was counted a few times. The rearrangement joins TRBV6-1 to TRBJ1-3, with 9 positions matching TRBD1. Trimming took 6 bases from V and 6 from J; bases not matched to a gene: 6. The CDR3 covers 14 residues. Germline V gives CDR1 MNHNS, CDR2 SASEGT. In nucleotides, the CDR3 is TGTGCCAGCAGCCTGGAACAGGGGGCAAACACCATATATTTT. Its translation is CASSLEQGANTIYF.

This chain connects TRBV27 to TRBJ2-2, with D unresolved. Trimming stripped 6 bases from V and 7 bases from J, with 12 bases between. The CDR3 runs to 13 residues. Per the germline V gene, CDR1 is MNHEY and CDR2 is SMNVEV (reference sequence). The DNA for the CDR3 is TGTGCCAGCAGGCTGGAGATCGGCGGGGAGCTGTTTTTT. Translated, it gives CASRLEIGGELFF.

The CDR3 reads CASSRRPLVPGYTF. The CDR3 DNA follows: TGTGCCAGCAGCCGACGGCCCCTCGTGCCGGGCTACACCTTC. The chain carries TRBV6-5 and TRBJ1-2, with D hard to call. In germline, CDR1 is MNHEY, CDR2 SVGAGI. The CDR3 loop spans 14 amino acids. Trimming took off 6 bases at V and 8 bases at J, with 19 bases between the two ends.

The chain recombines TRBV5-4 with TRBJ2-2, with D perhaps TRBD2 (6 bases). The CDR3 has 15 amino acids. Trimming took 7 bases from V and 4 from J, leaving 17 bases between them. Germline V CDR1 and CDR2: SGHNT, YYREEE (reference sequence). In nucleotides, the CDR3 is TGTGCCAGCTTCCCCTGGGATAGCGGCACCGGGGAGCTGTTTTTT. Amino acids: CASFPWDSGTGELFF.

The rearrangement uses TRBV15 and TRBJ1-6; D unresolved. V shed 0 bases and J shed 6 bases, with 9 bases lying between them. The CDR3 loop spans 15 amino acids. Germline-derived CDR1 and CDR2 are LNHNV and YYDKDF (reference sequence). CDR3 in DNA: TGTGCCACCAGCAGAGAGGGAAGGATTAATTCACCCCTCCACTTT. As protein: CATSREGRINSPLHF.

In regard to this clone: The same CDR3 also results from other DNA sequences found in this sample. The V call is TRBV18, the J call TRBJ1-1, with 9 nucleotides matching TRBD1. Germline CDR1 and CDR2: KGHSH and LQKENI. V was clipped by 4 bases and J by 5 bases; unmatched bases: 5. This CDR3 comprises 14 residues. The CDR3, as DNA: TGTGCCAGCTCACAGGGACAGGGTGGGACTGAAGCTTTCTTT. It is translated as CASSQGQGGTEAFF.

V and J are TRBV28 and TRBJ2-7, with 10 bases identical to TRBD1. Germline CDR1 and CDR2: MDHEN and SYDVKM. After removal of 4 bases from V and 7 bases from J, the junction contained 4 bases not matched to a gene. CDR3 length: 13 amino acids. In nucleotides, the CDR3 is TGTGCCAGCAGTTCCGACAGGGGGCGAGAGCAGTACTTC. The encoded protein is CASSSDRGREQYF. The full variable domain, with the rest looked up from reference TRBV28 and TRBJ2-7, is DVKVTQSSRYLVKRTGEKVFLECVQDMDHENMFWYRQDPGLGLRLIYFSYDVKMKEKGDIPEGYSVSREKKERFSLILESASTNQTSMYLCASSSDRGREQYFGPGTRLTVT.

The rearrangement links TRBV6-1 to TRBJ2-7; 8 nucleotides align to TRBD1. The J segment lost 4 bases and the V segment lost 7 bases, leaving 6 bases of the junction unmatched. The CDR3 sequence is 13 residues long. Germline V lookup: CDR1 MNHNS, CDR2 SASEGT. The DNA for the CDR3 is TGTGCCAGCATTCCAGGGGGCTCGTACGAGCAGTACTTC. Translated, it gives CASIPGGSYEQYF.

The V call is TRBV7-8, the J call TRBJ2-1; TRBD2 aligns across 7 bases. The germline gives CDR1 SGHVS, CDR2 FQNEAQ. The CDR3 length is 16 residues. With 0 bases clipped from V and 6 bases from J, the junction kept 8 bases outside the gene matches. The CDR3 protein is CASSLAGGSIPNEQFF. The DNA for the CDR3 is TGTGCCAGCAGCTTAGCCGGCGGGAGCATCCCCAATGAGCAGTTCTTC.

The chain combines TRBV5-4 with TRBJ2-5; possible D gene TRBD2, 6 bases. Germline assignment: CDR1 SGHNT and CDR2 YYREEE (reference sequence). This CDR3 spans 15 amino acids. V lost 2 bases, J lost 2 bases, and 13 bases lay in between. The CDR3 spells CASSLRTGVQETQYF. The CDR3 DNA sequence: TGTGCCAGCAGCTTAAGGACGGGGGTGCAAGAGACCCAGTACTTC.

The V and J genes are TRBV18 and TRBJ2-7; 10 positions agree with TRBD1. Looked up from germline, CDR1 is KGHSH and CDR2 is LQKENI. The CDR3 is 15 amino acids. J gave up 2 bases and V 2 bases, and 3 bases lay outside the gene matches. Here the CDR3 DNA reads TGTGCCAGCTCACCAGGGACAGGGGCGGCCTACGAGCAGTACTTC. Protein sequence: CASSPGTGAAYEQYF.

As concerns this clone: This sample also contains other DNA sequences that code for the same CDR3. The V and J genes are TRBV9 and TRBJ2-3, with D possibly being TRBD1 (6 bases). The CDR3 is made up of 17 amino acids. The germline CDR1 and CDR2 sequences are SGDLS and YYNGEE. Trimming cost V 0 bases and J 0 bases, with 14 bases left between them. The DNA for the CDR3 is TGTGCCAGCAGCGTAGTAGGGACACCATCTAGCACAGATACGCAGTATTTT. Its translation: CASSVVGTPSSTDTQYF.